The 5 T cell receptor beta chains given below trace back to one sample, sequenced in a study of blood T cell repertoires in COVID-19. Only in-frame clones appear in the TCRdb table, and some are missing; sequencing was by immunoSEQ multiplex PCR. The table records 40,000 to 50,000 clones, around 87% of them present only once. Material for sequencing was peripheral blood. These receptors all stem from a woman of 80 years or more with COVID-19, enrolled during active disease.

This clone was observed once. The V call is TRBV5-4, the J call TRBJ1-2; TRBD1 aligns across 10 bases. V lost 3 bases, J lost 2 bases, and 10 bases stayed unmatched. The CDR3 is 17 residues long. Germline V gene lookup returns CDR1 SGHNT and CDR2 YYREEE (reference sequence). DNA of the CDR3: TGTGCCAGCAGCTCCTTCTTTAGACAGGGGGCAAACTATGGCTACACCTTC. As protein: CASSSFFRQGANYGYTF.

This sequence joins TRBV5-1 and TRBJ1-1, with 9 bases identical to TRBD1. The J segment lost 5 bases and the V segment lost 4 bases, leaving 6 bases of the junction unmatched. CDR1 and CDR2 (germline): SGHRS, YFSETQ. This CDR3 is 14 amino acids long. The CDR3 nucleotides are TGCGCCAGCAGCCTTGGGACAGGGAGGACTGAAGCTTTCTTT. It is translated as CASSLGTGRTEAFF.

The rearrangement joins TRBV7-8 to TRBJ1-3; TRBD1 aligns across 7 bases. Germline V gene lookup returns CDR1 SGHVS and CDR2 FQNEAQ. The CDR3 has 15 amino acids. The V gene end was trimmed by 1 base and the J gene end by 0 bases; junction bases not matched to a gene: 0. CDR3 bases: TGTGCCAGCAGCTTAGAGGGGGCCTCTGGAAACACCATATATTTT. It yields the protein CASSLEGASGNTIYF.

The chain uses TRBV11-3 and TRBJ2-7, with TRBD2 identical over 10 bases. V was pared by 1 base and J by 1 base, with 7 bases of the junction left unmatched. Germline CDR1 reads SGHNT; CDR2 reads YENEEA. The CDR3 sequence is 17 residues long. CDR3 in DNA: TGTGCCAGCAGCTTAGGGGCTAGCGGGAGAACATCCTACGAGCAGTACTTC. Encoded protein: CASSLGASGRTSYEQYF.

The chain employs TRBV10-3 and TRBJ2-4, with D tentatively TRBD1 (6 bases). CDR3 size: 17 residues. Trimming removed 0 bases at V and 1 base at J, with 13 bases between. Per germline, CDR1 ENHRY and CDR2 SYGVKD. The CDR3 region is CAISESLGRGAKNIQYF. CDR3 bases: TGTGCCATCAGTGAGTCTTTGGGTAGGGGGGCCAAAAACATTCAGTACTTC.